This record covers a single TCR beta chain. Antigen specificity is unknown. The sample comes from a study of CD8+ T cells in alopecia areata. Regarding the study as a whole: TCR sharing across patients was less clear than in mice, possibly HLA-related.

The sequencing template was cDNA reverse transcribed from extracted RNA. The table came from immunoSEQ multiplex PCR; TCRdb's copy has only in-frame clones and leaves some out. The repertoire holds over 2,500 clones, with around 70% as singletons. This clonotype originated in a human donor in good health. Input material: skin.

As DNA, the CDR3 is TGTGCCAGCAGTTACCTCGGACAGGGTGAGGGCTATGGCTACACCTTC. Its translation: CASSYLGQGEGYGYTF. This rearrangement joins TRBV6-5 to TRBJ1-2; 8 bases are shared with TRBD1. Germline V gene data show CDR1 as MNHEY and CDR2 as SVGAGI. The CDR3 spans 16 residues. V dropped 2 bases and J dropped 4; count of bases not matched to a gene: 9.